One sample yielded the 32 T cell receptor beta chains listed below, sequenced in a study of shared clonotypes between healthy human individuals. TCRdb keeps only in-frame clones here, not all; method: immunoSEQ multiplex PCR. This table holds about 1.5 million clones, approximately 97% found once. The sample taken for sequencing was naive CD4+ T cells sorted from blood. Subset reported: CD45RA+ positively selected. Receptors were obtained from a man aged 25 to 40 in good health.

This clone was detected only a few times. This chain uses TRBV5-1 with TRBJ1-1; 7 bases agree with TRBD1. The CDR3 loop spans 14 amino acids. The V segment lost 4 bases and the J segment 4 bases; nucleotides outside the gene matches: 7. Per the germline V gene, CDR1 is SGHRS and CDR2 is YFSETQ. CDR3 loop: CASSIGGAGTEAFF. CDR3 nucleotide sequence: TGCGCCAGCAGCATAGGGGGCGCGGGCACTGAAGCTTTCTTT. Using reference TRBV5-1 and TRBJ1-1 for the parts outside the CDR3, the full variable domain is KAGVTQTPRYLIKTRGQQVTLSCSPISGHRSVSWYQQTPGQGLQFLFEYFSETQRNKGNFPGRFSGRQFSNSRSEMNVSTLELGDSALYLCASSIGGAGTEAFFGQGTRLTVV.

The chain employs TRBV5-1 and TRBJ2-7, with 7 nucleotides matching TRBD2. Germline V gene sequence: CDR1 SGHRS, CDR2 YFSETQ. This CDR3 comprises 13 residues. After removal of 2 bases from V and 4 bases from J, the junction contained 3 bases not matched to a gene. This chain's CDR3 is CASSFAGGYEQYF. The CDR3 region has the DNA TGCGCCAGCAGCTTCGCCGGGGGGTACGAGCAGTACTTC.

The genes are TRBV15 and TRBJ1-1; unclear D gene. The germline gives CDR1 LNHNV, CDR2 YYDKDF (reference sequence). The V gene lost 0 bases and the J gene lost 11 bases, with 10 bases spanning the gap. The length of the CDR3 is 12 residues. CDR3 in DNA: TGTGCCACCAGCAGAGATGGGTACGGGGCTTTCTTT. Protein: CATSRDGYGAFF.

The chain carries TRBV7-2 and TRBJ2-3; D perhaps matches TRBD2 (5 bases). Germline loops: CDR1 SGHTA, CDR2 FQGNSA. Trimming took off 3 bases at V and 2 bases at J, with 21 bases between the two ends. The CDR3 consists of 18 residues. The DNA for the CDR3 is TGTGCCAGCAGCTTGCGAGGGCGCGCCCCCCTGGCCACAGATACGCAGTATTTT. Translating gives CASSLRGRAPLATDTQYF.

This chain joins TRBV5-1 and TRBJ2-7; TRBD2 is a possible D gene (5 bases). The germline CDR1 and CDR2 sequences are SGHRS and YFSETQ. CDR3 length equals 15 residues. Trimming left V 5 bases short and J 0 bases short, with 15 bases between. CDR3 in amino acids: CASRGDGLNSYEQYF. In DNA form, the CDR3 reads TGCGCCAGCAGGGGAGATGGCCTTAACTCCTACGAGCAGTACTTC.

Only a few counts were recorded for this clone. The chain uses TRBV14 and TRBJ2-1; perhaps TRBD2 as D (6 bases). The CDR3 has 15 amino acids. Germline loops: CDR1 SGHDN, CDR2 FVKESK. Trimming took off 0 bases at V and 0 bases at J, with 6 bases between the two ends. This CDR3 reads CASSQDGSSYNEQFF. The DNA for the CDR3 is TGTGCCAGCAGCCAAGACGGGAGCTCCTACAATGAGCAGTTCTTC.

The gene calls are TRBV2 and TRBJ2-1; 7 bases are shared with TRBD2. V dropped 2 bases and J dropped 10; count of bases not matched to a gene: 5. The CDR3 contains 13 residues. Germline V CDR1 and CDR2: SNHLY, FYNNEI. The CDR3 nucleotides are TGTGCCAGCAGTGAACAACAACTAGCGGAGCAGTTCTTC. Encoded protein: CASSEQQLAEQFF.

Comment on this clone: At the DNA level, this CDR3 is encoded by other sequences in the same sample as well. The chain employs TRBV27 and TRBJ2-1; 11 nucleotides agree with TRBD2. This CDR3 spans 15 amino acids. The V and J ends lost 5 bases and 2 bases, in that order; junction bases with no gene match: 2. From germline, CDR1 is MNHEY and CDR2 SMNVEV (reference sequence). The CDR3 reads CASSPGLAAYNEQFF. CDR3 DNA sequence: TGTGCCAGCAGTCCGGGACTAGCGGCCTACAATGAGCAGTTCTTC.

This sequence joins TRBV6-5 and TRBJ2-3; 7 nucleotides agree with TRBD2. This CDR3 has 15 residues. Germline V gene lookup returns CDR1 MNHEY and CDR2 SVGAGI. The V gene end was trimmed by 2 bases and the J gene end by 3 bases; junction bases not matched to a gene: 5. The CDR3, as DNA: TGTGCCAGCAGTTACCCTGGGGGGGGGACAGATACGCAGTATTTT. This encodes CASSYPGGGTDTQYF.

The chain's CDR3 is CASSGSPNYGYTF. In DNA form, the CDR3 reads TGTGCCAGCAGTGGCTCCCCTAACTATGGCTACACCTTC. The chain joins TRBV28 to TRBJ1-2, with unresolved D. The CDR3 consists of 13 residues. The V end was cut by 5 bases, the J end by 0 bases, with 7 bases between. The V gene's germline CDR1 is MDHEN and CDR2 SYDVKM.

The J gene is TRBJ1-4, the V gene TRBV7-9; TRBD1 might be the D (6 bases). Between the trimmed V and J ends, which lost 4 bases and 6 bases, there was a span of 12 bases. This CDR3 has 14 amino acids. Looked up from germline, CDR1 is SEHNR and CDR2 is FQNEAQ (reference sequence). The CDR3 nucleotides are TGTGCCAGCAGCTCAGGGGTGAGGGATGAAAAACTGTTTTTT. Translated: CASSSGVRDEKLFF.

This rearrangement joins TRBV20-1 to TRBJ2-1, with D uncertain. Trimming took off 1 base at V and 7 bases at J, with 5 bases between the two ends. This CDR3 is built from 11 residues. Per the germline V gene, CDR1 is DFQATT and CDR2 is SNEGSKA (reference sequence). CDR3 bases: TGCAGTGCTAGAGTGGGGAATGAGCAGTTCTTC. This gives the protein CSARVGNEQFF.

J is TRBJ2-1 and V is TRBV5-1, with 8 bases identical to TRBD1. V shed 4 bases, J shed 7 bases, and the junction held 16 bases outside the gene matches. CDR3 length equals 17 residues. Germline loops: CDR1 SGHRS, CDR2 YFSETQ. CDR3 loop: CASSITPTGAGRNEQFF. The CDR3 DNA is TGCGCCAGCAGCATTACACCGACAGGGGCAGGGAGGAATGAGCAGTTCTTC.

The rearrangement uses TRBV7-9 and TRBJ1-4; no reliable D call. V was trimmed by 5 bases and J by 0 bases, leaving 10 bases between them. Germline CDR1 SEHNR, CDR2 FQNEAQ (reference sequence). CDR3 size: 15 residues. CDR3 sequence: CASSQKGATNEKLFF. DNA for the CDR3: TGTGCCAGCAGCCAGAAGGGTGCAACTAATGAAAAACTGTTTTTT. Full variable domain (rest looked up from reference TRBV7-9 and TRBJ1-4): DTGVSQNPRHKITKRGQNVTFRCDPISEHNRLYWYRQTLGQGPEFLTYFQNEAQLEKSRLLSDRFSAERPKGSFSTLEIQRTEQGDSAMYLCASSQKGATNEKLFFGSGTQLSVL.

The chain employs TRBV25-1 and TRBJ1-4; a weak D match, TRBD1 (6 bases). The CDR3 totals 15 residues. Germline values: CDR1 MGHDK, CDR2 SYGVNS. Trimming cost V 4 bases and J 3 bases, with 12 bases left between them. This chain's CDR3 is CASSVGGQPNEKLFF. In DNA, the CDR3 is TGTGCCAGCAGTGTCGGCGGACAGCCTAATGAAAAACTGTTTTTT.

The chain has TRBV19 and TRBJ1-3, with 8 bases matching TRBD1. The CDR3 spans 14 residues. CDR1 is LNHDA and CDR2 is SQIVND in the germline V gene (reference sequence). V lost 9 bases and J lost 2; bases outside the gene matches: 6. Here the CDR3 reads CASNDRGAGNTIYF. As DNA, the CDR3 is TGTGCCAGCAACGACAGGGGAGCTGGAAACACCATATATTTT.

This clone has a single count. This chain links TRBV10-3 with TRBJ1-5, with D hard to call. The CDR3 length is 13 residues. CDR1 and CDR2 (germline): ENHRY, SYGVKD. V lost 2 bases to trimming and J lost 5 bases, with 7 bases between them. In DNA form, the CDR3 reads TGTGCCATCAGTGAGCGAGAGGATCAGCCCCAGCATTTT. Translated: CAISEREDQPQHF.

The chain joins TRBV5-1 to TRBJ1-4; tentatively, D is TRBD1 (5 bases). Trimming shortened V by 0 bases and J by 8 bases, and 11 bases separated the two germline ends. CDR1 is SGHRS and CDR2 is YFSETQ in the germline V gene. The CDR3 covers 14 residues. The CDR3 DNA reads as TGCGCCAGCAGCTTGGGACAGCTGAGGGAAAAACTGTTTTTT. Its protein product is CASSLGQLREKLFF.

This clone was seen just once. The genes are TRBV27 and TRBJ1-2; D is perhaps TRBD1 (5 bases). V was cut by 5 bases and J by 5 bases, with 9 bases left in between. The CDR3 totals 12 residues. CDR1 MNHEY and CDR2 SMNVEV come from the germline V gene (reference sequence). The CDR3 region is CASSTPGYGYTF. CDR3 nucleotides: TGTGCCAGCAGTACACCAGGGTATGGCTACACCTTC.

The V gene is TRBV6-1, the J gene TRBJ2-1; D perhaps matches TRBD1 (6 bases). V was pared by 6 bases and J by 4 bases, with 10 bases between. The CDR3 contains 13 residues. Looked up from germline, CDR1 is MNHNS and CDR2 is SASEGT. CDR3: CASRSDSYNEQFF. In DNA, the CDR3 is TGTGCCAGCAGATCGGACAGTTACAATGAGCAGTTCTTC.

The V gene is TRBV7-6, the J gene TRBJ2-1; D not resolved. Germline V gene data show CDR1 as SGHVS and CDR2 as FNYEAQ. The CDR3 runs to 16 residues. With 1 base removed from V and 2 bases from J, the gap between germline ends came to 12 bases. The DNA of the CDR3 is TGTGCCAGCAGCTTAGTTTCCCCTCGCACCTACAATGAGCAGTTCTTC. Translating it yields CASSLVSPRTYNEQFF.

The V and J genes are TRBV19 and TRBJ2-2; 12 positions agree with TRBD2. The germline V gene encodes CDR1 LNHDA and CDR2 SQIVND (reference sequence). This CDR3 is 17 amino acids long. V was pared by 4 bases and J by 4 bases, with 7 bases of the junction left unmatched. In DNA form, the CDR3 reads TGTGCCAGTAGTACCCGACTAGCGGGAGTGGTCACCGGGGAGCTGTTTTTT. It is translated as CASSTRLAGVVTGELFF.

V is TRBV9 and J is TRBJ1-1; tentative D call: TRBD1 (5 bases). The CDR3 spans 14 residues. From germline, CDR1 is SGDLS and CDR2 YYNGEE. Trimming took 0 bases from V and 1 from J, leaving 7 bases between them. The CDR3 loop is CASSVEGWNTEAFF. The CDR3 DNA is TGTGCCAGCAGCGTAGAGGGGTGGAACACTGAAGCTTTCTTT.

Details on this clone: The sample holds other DNA sequences that translate to the same CDR3. J is TRBJ1-5 and V is TRBV5-4, with TRBD1 matching 8 bases. The germline V gene has CDR1 SGHNT and CDR2 YYREEE (reference sequence). V trimming: 4 bases; J trimming: 2 bases; junction bases outside the gene matches: 2. This CDR3 region has 14 residues. CDR3 in amino acids: CASSKDRGNQPQHF. The CDR3, as DNA: TGTGCCAGCAGCAAGGACAGGGGCAATCAGCCCCAGCATTTT.

The chain has TRBV6-1 and TRBJ2-7; the D call may be TRBD1 or TRBD2 (5 bases each). CDR1 and CDR2 from the germline V gene are MNHNS and SASEGT. Trimming pared 6 bases from V and 3 bases from J, leaving 15 bases between. CDR3 size: 14 residues. The CDR3 region is CASSLYGGDYEQYF. The CDR3 bases are TGTGCCAGCAGCCTCTATGGGGGAGACTACGAGCAGTACTTC.

V and J are TRBV7-6 and TRBJ2-3; 8 bases are shared with TRBD1. J lost 9 bases, V lost 1 base, and 0 bases had no gene match. The germline gives CDR1 SGHVS, CDR2 FNYEAQ. This CDR3 spans 12 amino acids. The CDR3 bases are TGTGCCAGCAGCTTAGGACAGGGGACGCAGTATTTT. It codes for CASSLGQGTQYF.

The chain employs TRBV10-1 and TRBJ2-5; 10 positions match TRBD2. The J segment lost 4 bases and the V segment lost 6 bases, leaving 8 bases of the junction unmatched. Looked up from germline, CDR1 is WNHNN and CDR2 is SYGVQD (reference sequence). This CDR3 is built from 15 residues. This CDR3 reads CASSSSGRAGETQYF. CDR3 in DNA: TGCGCCAGCAGCTCGAGCGGGAGGGCCGGAGAGACCCAGTACTTC.

This clone was counted once. The chain carries TRBV7-2 and TRBJ2-7; 10 nucleotides line up with TRBD1. The CDR3 contains 14 residues. V lost 5 bases to trimming and J lost 6 bases; unmatched junction nucleotides: 7. The V gene's germline CDR1 is SGHTA and CDR2 FQGNSA. The CDR3 DNA sequence: TGTGCCAGCAGCCCTCGGACAGGGGGGCTCGAGCAGTACTTC. Its protein product is CASSPRTGGLEQYF.

CDR3 in amino acids: CASSYSRGRNYGYTF. CDR3 DNA sequence: TGTGCCAGCAGTTATTCGAGGGGGCGTAACTATGGCTACACCTTC. The chain has TRBV6-5 and TRBJ1-2; 7 nucleotides match TRBD1. The CDR3 extends over 15 amino acids. The V gene end was trimmed by 3 bases and the J gene end by 1 base; junction bases not matched to a gene: 5. Germline V gene sequence: CDR1 MNHEY, CDR2 SVGAGI.

As regards this clone: The same CDR3 is also encoded by other DNA sequences in this sample. This chain joins TRBV28 and TRBJ2-3; 11 positions match TRBD2. CDR1 and CDR2 (germline): MDHEN, SYDVKM. CDR3 size: 15 residues. Germline trimming cut 6 bases from V and 2 bases from J; bases unmatched to any gene: 4. CDR3 in amino acids: CASSSSGGSTDTQYF. CDR3 sequence (DNA): TGTGCCAGCAGCTCTAGCGGGGGGTCCACAGATACGCAGTATTTT.

The chain combines TRBV6-5 with TRBJ2-3; D gene uncertain. CDR3 length: 13 amino acids. V was cut by 6 bases and J by 4 bases, with 11 bases left in between. Germline loops: CDR1 MNHEY, CDR2 SVGAGI. The CDR3 protein is CASRKRSADTQYF. The CDR3 bases are TGTGCCAGCAGAAAAAGGAGCGCAGATACGCAGTATTTT.

The rearrangement joins TRBV9 to TRBJ2-3; no definite D call. Germline V gene lookup returns CDR1 SGDLS and CDR2 YYNGEE. This CDR3 has 13 residues. V shed 3 bases and J shed 5 bases, with 10 bases lying between them. CDR3 in amino acids: CASSEASEDTQYF. Here the CDR3 DNA reads TGTGCCAGCAGCGAGGCGAGCGAAGATACGCAGTATTTT.